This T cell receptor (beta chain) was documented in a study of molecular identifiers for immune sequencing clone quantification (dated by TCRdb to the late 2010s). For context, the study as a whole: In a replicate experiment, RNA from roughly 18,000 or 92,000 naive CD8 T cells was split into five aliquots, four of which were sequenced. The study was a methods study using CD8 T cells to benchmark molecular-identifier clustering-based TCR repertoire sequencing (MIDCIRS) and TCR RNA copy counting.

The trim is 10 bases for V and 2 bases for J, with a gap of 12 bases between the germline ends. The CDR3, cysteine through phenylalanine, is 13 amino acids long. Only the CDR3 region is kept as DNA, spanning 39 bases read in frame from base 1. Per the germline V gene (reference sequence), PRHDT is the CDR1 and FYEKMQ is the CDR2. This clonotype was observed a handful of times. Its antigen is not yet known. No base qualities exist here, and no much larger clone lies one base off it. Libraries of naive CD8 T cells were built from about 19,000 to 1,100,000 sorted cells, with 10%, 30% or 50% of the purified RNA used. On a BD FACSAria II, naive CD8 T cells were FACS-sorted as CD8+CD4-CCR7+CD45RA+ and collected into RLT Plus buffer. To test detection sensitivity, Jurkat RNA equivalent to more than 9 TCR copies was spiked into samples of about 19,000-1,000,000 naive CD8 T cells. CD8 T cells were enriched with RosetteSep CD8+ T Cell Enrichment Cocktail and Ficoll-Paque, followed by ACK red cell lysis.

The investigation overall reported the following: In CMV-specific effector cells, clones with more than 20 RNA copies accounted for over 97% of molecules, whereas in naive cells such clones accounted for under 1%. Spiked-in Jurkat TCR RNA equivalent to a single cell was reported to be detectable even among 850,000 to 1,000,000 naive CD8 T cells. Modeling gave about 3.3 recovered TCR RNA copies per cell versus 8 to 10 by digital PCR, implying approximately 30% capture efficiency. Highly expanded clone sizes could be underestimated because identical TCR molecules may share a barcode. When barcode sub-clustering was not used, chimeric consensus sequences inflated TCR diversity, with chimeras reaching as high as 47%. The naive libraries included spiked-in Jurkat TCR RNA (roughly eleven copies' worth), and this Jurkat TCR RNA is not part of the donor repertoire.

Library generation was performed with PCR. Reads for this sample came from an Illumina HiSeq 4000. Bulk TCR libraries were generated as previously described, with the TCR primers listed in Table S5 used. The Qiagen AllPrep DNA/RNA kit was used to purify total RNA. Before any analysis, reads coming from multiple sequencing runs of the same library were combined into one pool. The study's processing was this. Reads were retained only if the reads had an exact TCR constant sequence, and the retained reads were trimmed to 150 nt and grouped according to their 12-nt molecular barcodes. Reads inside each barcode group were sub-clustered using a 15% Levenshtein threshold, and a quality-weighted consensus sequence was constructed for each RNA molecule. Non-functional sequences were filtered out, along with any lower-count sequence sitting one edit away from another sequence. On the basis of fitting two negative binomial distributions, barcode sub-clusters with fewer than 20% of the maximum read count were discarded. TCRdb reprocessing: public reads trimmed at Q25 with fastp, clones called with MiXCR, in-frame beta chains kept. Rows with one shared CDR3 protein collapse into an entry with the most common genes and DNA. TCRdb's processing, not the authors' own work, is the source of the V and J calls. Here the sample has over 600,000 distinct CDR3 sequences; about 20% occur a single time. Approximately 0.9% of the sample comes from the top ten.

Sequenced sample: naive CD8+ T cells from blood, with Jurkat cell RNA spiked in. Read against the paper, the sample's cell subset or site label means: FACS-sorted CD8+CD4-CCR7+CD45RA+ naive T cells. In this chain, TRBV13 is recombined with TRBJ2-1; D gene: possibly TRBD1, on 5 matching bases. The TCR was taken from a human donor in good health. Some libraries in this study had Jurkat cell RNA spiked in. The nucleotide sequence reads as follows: TGTGCCACCGAAATGACAGCCTACAATGAGCAGTTCTTC. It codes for CATEMTAYNEQFF. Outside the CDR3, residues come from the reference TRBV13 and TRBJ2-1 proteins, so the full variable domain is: AAGVIQSPRHLIKEKRETATLKCYPIPRHDTVYWYQQGPGQDPQFLISFYEKMQSDKGSIPDRFSAQQFSDYHSELNMSSLELGDSALYFCATEMTAYNEQFFGPGTRLTVL.